These T cell receptor beta chains were read from a single sample in a study of immune reconstitution after stem cell transplant in scleroderma. TCRdb recomputed calls from the RT-PCR reads with MiXCR, one row per CDR3 protein. This table has around 3,000 distinct CDR3 sequences, just under 9% appearing once. The specimen was collected before or after autologous hematopoietic stem cell transplantation (not recorded which). The source of these receptors is a female donor with systemic sclerosis. CDR3s include the opening cysteine and the closing phenylalanine or tryptophan. A D gene is named only where the DNA matches it firmly. For some rows the clone size is stated as once, few or many, or as a class when expanded; others skip it.

clone size	V gene	CDR3 length	J gene	D gene	CDR3 protein	CDR3 DNA
NA	TRBV13	13	TRBJ2-1	NA	CASSLGTYNEQFF	TGTGCCAGCAGCTTAGGAACTTACAATGAGCAGTTCTTC
few	TRBV12-3/TRBV12-4	13	TRBJ2-1	NA	CASSFGPNNEQFF	TGTGCCAGCAGTTTCGGGCCTAACAATGAGCAGTTCTTC
few	TRBV10-2	12	TRBJ2-7	NA	CASSEGFSEQYF	TGCGCCAGCAGTGAGGGGTTCTCCGAGCAGTACTTC
NA	TRBV5-1	12	TRBJ1-2	NA	CASSLDAQGYTF	TGCGCCAGCAGCTTAGACGCCCAGGGCTACACCTTC
few	TRBV5-1	13	TRBJ2-7	NA	CASSGETGDEQYF	TGCGCCAGCAGCGGAGAAACAGGTGACGAGCAGTACTTC
NA	TRBV7-2	12	TRBJ2-1	NA	CASSLSQFQEFF	TGTGCCAGCAGCTTGTCCCAATTTCAGGAGTTCTTC
medium-sized	TRBV10-2	15	TRBJ1-4	NA	CASSESRHPNEKLFF	TGCGCCAGCAGTGAGTCAAGGCATCCTAATGAAAAACTGTTTTTT
few	TRBV4-2	17	TRBJ1-2	NA	CASSQETGSGANYGYTF	TGTGCCAGCAGCCAAGAAACAGGGAGCGGGGCTAACTATGGCTACACCTTC
NA	TRBV15	12	TRBJ1-2	NA	CATSRDYYGYTF	TGTGCCACCAGCAGAGATTACTATGGCTACACCTTC
NA	TRBV20-1	15	TRBJ1-2	TRBD1	CSARDRQTGNGGYTF	TGCAGTGCTAGAGATCGTCAGACAGGGAATGGTGGCTACACCTTC
medium-sized	TRBV2	16	TRBJ2-3	TRBD2	CASSPPTAGGTDTQYF	TGTGCCAGCAGTCCCCCAACGGCGGGGGGCACAGATACGCAGTATTTT
medium-sized	TRBV29-1	13	TRBJ2-1	NA	CSGVRGPYNEQFF	TGCAGCGGAGTGCGGGGGCCCTACAATGAGCAGTTCTTC
medium-sized	TRBV25-1	14	TRBJ1-1	TRBD1	CASSGQGSYTEAFF	TGTGCCAGCAGTGGACAGGGTTCGTACACTGAAGCCTTCTTT
medium-sized	TRBV6-5	15	TRBJ2-5	TRBD1	CASSSGTGYQETQYF	TGTGCCAGCAGTTCCGGGACAGGGTACCAAGAGACCCAGTACTTC
NA	TRBV7-6	17	TRBJ2-3	NA	CASSSQTGRTSTDTQYF	TGTGCCAGCAGCTCTCAGACAGGCCGAACTAGCACAGATACGCAGTATTTT
few	TRBV20-1	13	TRBJ2-7	TRBD2	CSGPGGSSYEQYF	TGCAGTGGCCCCGGGGGGTCCTCCTACGAGCAGTACTTC
medium-sized	TRBV25-1	12	TRBJ1-2	NA	CASSDPLYGYTF	TGTGCCAGCAGTGATCCGCTCTATGGCTACACCTTC
medium-sized	TRBV20-1	12	TRBJ2-3	NA	CSANRASDTQYF	TGCAGTGCAAACCGGGCCTCAGATACGCAGTATTTT
medium-sized	TRBV20-1	19	TRBJ2-1	TRBD2	CSARDAGRLAGARNNEQFF	TGCAGTGCTAGAGATGCGGGGCGACTAGCGGGGGCCAGGAACAATGAGCAGTTCTTC
NA	TRBV20-1	14	TRBJ2-3	TRBD2	CSARLAGGTDTQYF	TGCAGTGCGCGGCTAGCGGGGGGCACAGATACGCAGTATTTT
medium-sized	TRBV5-1	13	TRBJ2-1	TRBD1	CASSWDRGDEQFF	TGCGCCAGCAGCTGGGACAGGGGTGATGAGCAGTTCTTC
medium-sized	TRBV2	14	TRBJ1-5	NA	CASKGYEGGQPQHF	TGTGCCAGCAAAGGTTATGAGGGGGGTCAGCCCCAGCATTTT
few	TRBV5-1	16	TRBJ1-5	TRBD1	CASSLDAGGESQPQHF	TGCGCCAGCAGCTTGGACGCAGGGGGTGAAAGTCAGCCCCAGCATTTT
NA	TRBV12-3/TRBV12-4	17	TRBJ2-1	TRBD1	CASSLAPGQGLGNEQFF	TGTGCCAGCAGTTTAGCCCCGGGACAGGGACTTGGTAATGAGCAGTTCTTC
few	TRBV20-1	13	TRBJ2-2	TRBD1	CSARQGAVGELFF	TGCAGTGCTAGGCAGGGGGCGGTCGGGGAGCTGTTTTTT
NA	TRBV6-1	13	TRBJ2-1	NA	CATLIPPWDEQFF	TGTGCCACTCTCATCCCGCCCTGGGATGAGCAGTTCTTC
medium-sized	TRBV20-1	15	TRBJ2-7	TRBD2	CSAREASGYTYEQYF	TGCAGTGCTAGAGAGGCTAGCGGGTATACCTACGAGCAGTACTTC
medium-sized	TRBV3-1	14	TRBJ1-6	TRBD1	CASSSGGGDSPLHF	TGTGCCAGCAGCTCAGGGGGCGGGGATTCACCCCTCCACTTT